This TCR beta chain was observed in a study of T cell changes during pregnancy in multiple sclerosis. The V segment lost 4 bases and the J segment 4 bases; nucleotides outside the gene matches: 9. CDR3 length: 16 amino acids. CDR1 SGHRS and CDR2 YFSETQ come from the germline V gene. Clones were sequenced by immunoSEQ multiplex PCR, and TCRdb holds only the in-frame ones, with some missing. The sample yields tens of thousands of clones, roughly nine tenths seen once. The receptor comes from a female donor with multiple sclerosis, enrolled in a pregnancy study. V usage is TRBV5-1 and J usage is TRBJ1-1, with TRBD1 identical over 11 bases. Source: CD8+ T cells from peripheral blood mononuclear cells, taken before pregnancy. DNA of the CDR3: TGCGCCAGCAGCACAGGGACAGGGGGTGCTACCACTGAAGCTTTCTTT. It specifies CASSTGTGGATTEAFF.